This T cell receptor (beta chain) was found in a study of blood T cells in healthy people across ages. Findings and caveats of the study: The long-lived group displayed more naive CD4+ cells, plus higher diversity, than the aged donors did. The diversity estimates, figures obtained from one million T cells, were considered underestimates.

CDR1 and CDR2 from the germline V gene are LGHDT and YNNKEL (reference sequence). This CDR3 comprises 12 residues. Losses at the gene ends were 4 bases for V and 7 bases for J; bases not matched to a gene: 3. Primed by a sample-barcoded 5' primer and a J-beta primer mix, a second PCR proceeded for roughly 7 to 12 cycles. A template-switch adaptor containing 12 random nucleotides labeled each cDNA molecule. MiXCR, applied by TCRdb to the 5' RACE reads, yields one record per CDR3 protein. The sample consists of 700,000 to 800,000 distinct CDR3 sequences, roughly 44% of them appearing once. About this clonotype: What it recognizes is unknown.

V gene TRBV3-1 combines with J gene TRBJ1-2; 7 bases are shared with TRBD1. The receptor was derived from a woman aged 55-75 years in good health. The sequenced material came from blood. The CDR3 DNA reads as TGTGCCAGCAGCCTACAGGGGTCTGGCTACACCTTC. Protein sequence: CASSLQGSGYTF.